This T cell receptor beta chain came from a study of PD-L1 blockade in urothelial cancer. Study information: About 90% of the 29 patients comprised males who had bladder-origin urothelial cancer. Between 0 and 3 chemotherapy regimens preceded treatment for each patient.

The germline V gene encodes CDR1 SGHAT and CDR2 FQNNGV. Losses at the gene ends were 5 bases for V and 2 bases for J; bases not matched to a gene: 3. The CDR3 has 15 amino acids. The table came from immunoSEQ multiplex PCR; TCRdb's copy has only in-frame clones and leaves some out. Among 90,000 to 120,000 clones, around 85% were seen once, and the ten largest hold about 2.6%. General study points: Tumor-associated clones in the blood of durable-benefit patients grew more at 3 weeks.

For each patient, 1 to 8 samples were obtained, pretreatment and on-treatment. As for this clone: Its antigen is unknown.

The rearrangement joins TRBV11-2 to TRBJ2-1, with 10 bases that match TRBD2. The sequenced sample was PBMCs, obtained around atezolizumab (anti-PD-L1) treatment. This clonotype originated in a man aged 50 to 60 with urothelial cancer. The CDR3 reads CASSASGRAYNEQFF. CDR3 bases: TGTGCCAGCAGCGCCAGCGGGAGGGCCTACAATGAGCAGTTCTTC. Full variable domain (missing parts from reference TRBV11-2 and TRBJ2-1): EAGVAQSPRYKIIEKRQSVAFWCNPISGHATLYWYQQILGQGPKLLIQFQNNGVVDDSQLPKDRFSAERLKGVDSTLKIQPAKLEDSAVYLCASSASGRAYNEQFFGPGTRLTVL.